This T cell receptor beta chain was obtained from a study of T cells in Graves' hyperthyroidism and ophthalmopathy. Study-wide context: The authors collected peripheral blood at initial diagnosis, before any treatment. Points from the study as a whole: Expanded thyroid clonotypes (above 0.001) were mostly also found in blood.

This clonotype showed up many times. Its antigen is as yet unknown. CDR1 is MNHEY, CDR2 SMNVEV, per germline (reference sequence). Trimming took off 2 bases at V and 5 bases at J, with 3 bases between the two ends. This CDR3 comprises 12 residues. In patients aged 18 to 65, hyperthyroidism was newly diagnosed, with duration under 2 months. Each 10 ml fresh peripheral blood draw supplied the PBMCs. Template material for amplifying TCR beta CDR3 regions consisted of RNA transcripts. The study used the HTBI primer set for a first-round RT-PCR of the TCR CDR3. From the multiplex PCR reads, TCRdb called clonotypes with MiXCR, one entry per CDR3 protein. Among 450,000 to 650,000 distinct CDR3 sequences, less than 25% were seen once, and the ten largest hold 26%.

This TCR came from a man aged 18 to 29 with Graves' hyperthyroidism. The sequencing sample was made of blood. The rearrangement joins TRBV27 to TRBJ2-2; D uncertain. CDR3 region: CASSLITGELFF. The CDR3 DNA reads TGTGCCAGCAGTTTAATAACCGGGGAGCTGTTTTTT.